These 31 T cell receptor beta chains were sequenced from one sample in a study of shared clonotypes between healthy human individuals. The method was immunoSEQ multiplex PCR; TCRdb's version includes in-frame clones alone and lacks a portion of them. The sample consists of about 2.3 million clones, just over 90% of them appearing once. The sample consisted of naive CD4+ T cells from PBMCs. Subset noted: CD45RA+ positively selected. These receptors all come from a man aged 18 to 29 in good health. Some clones in this sample may be carry-over from other donors' samples.

The CDR3 here is CASSLAVSSYEQYF. The CDR3 DNA sequence: TGTGCCAGCAGTTTAGCCGTGAGCTCCTACGAGCAGTACTTC. The J gene is TRBJ2-7, the V gene TRBV6-5, with no clear D. V was shortened by 4 bases and J by 0 bases, with 10 bases between the two germline ends. The CDR3 contains 14 residues. Germline-derived CDR1 and CDR2 are MNHEY and SVGAGI.

The chain links TRBV7-9 to TRBJ2-3, with D tentatively TRBD1 (6 bases). The V and J ends lost 5 bases and 0 bases respectively, with 12 bases between them. The CDR3 sequence is 15 residues long. The germline gives CDR1 SEHNR, CDR2 FQNEAQ (reference sequence). The CDR3 nucleotides read TGTGCCAGCAGCCGACAGGTACTTAGCACAGATACGCAGTATTTT. Amino acid sequence: CASSRQVLSTDTQYF.

This sequence joins TRBV5-1 and TRBJ1-1, with 8 bases fitting TRBD1. V lost 8 bases to trimming and J lost 0 bases; unmatched junction nucleotides: 3. Germline CDR1 SGHRS, CDR2 YFSETQ. The CDR3 consists of 13 residues. The CDR3 protein is CASQQGVNTEAFF. The CDR3 DNA is TGCGCCAGTCAACAGGGGGTGAACACTGAAGCTTTCTTT.

The gene calls are TRBV5-6 and TRBJ2-5; D is unresolved. The CDR3 spans 13 residues. Germline CDR1 is SGHDT and CDR2 is YYEEEE. Trimming removed 4 bases at V and 1 base at J, with 8 bases between. The CDR3 spells CASSMALQETQYF. CDR3 nucleotides: TGTGCCAGCAGCATGGCACTCCAAGAGACCCAGTACTTC.

The chain employs TRBV25-1 and TRBJ1-2, with TRBD1 matching 7 bases. V lost 3 bases to trimming and J lost 4 bases; unmatched junction nucleotides: 11. The CDR3 runs 16 residues. Germline V gene data show CDR1 as MGHDK and CDR2 as SYGVNS. The CDR3 region is CASSEGGQDNSYGYTF. CDR3 coding DNA: TGTGCCAGCAGTGAGGGCGGACAGGACAACTCCTATGGCTACACCTTC.

V usage is TRBV28 and J usage is TRBJ1-2; TRBD1 is a possible D gene (6 bases). Germline lookup yields CDR1 MDHEN and CDR2 SYDVKM. V lost 2 bases and J lost 4, with 11 bases in between. This CDR3 region has 14 residues. DNA of the CDR3: TGTGCCAGCAGTTTAGGACAGTGGGGCTATGGCTACACCTTC. Translated, it gives CASSLGQWGYGYTF.

The rearrangement joins TRBV19 to TRBJ1-5; D perhaps matches TRBD1 (5 bases). V lost 3 bases, J lost 6 bases, and 12 bases lay in between. Germline-derived CDR1 and CDR2 are LNHDA and SQIVND (reference sequence). CDR3 length equals 14 residues. The CDR3: CASSIDSPGQPQHF. The CDR3 coding sequence is TGTGCCAGTAGTATCGACAGCCCAGGTCAGCCCCAGCATTTT.

The chain links TRBV7-3 to TRBJ2-1, with TRBD2 matching over 8 bases. In germline, CDR1 is SGHTA, CDR2 FQGTGA. The CDR3 length is 16 residues. J gave up 6 bases and V 1 base, and 8 bases lay outside the gene matches. The CDR3 reads CASSLIGGTRVNEQFF. The CDR3 nucleotides read TGTGCCAGCAGCTTAATTGGAGGGACTAGGGTCAATGAGCAGTTCTTC. The variable domain in full, completed from reference TRBV7-3 and TRBJ2-1, reads GAGVSQTPSNKVTEKGKYVELRCDPISGHTALYWYRQSLGQGPEFLIYFQGTGAADDSGLPNDRFFAVRPEGSVSTLKIQRTERGDSAVYLCASSLIGGTRVNEQFFGPGTRLTVL.

The chain has TRBV2 and TRBJ2-5; no definite D call. The CDR3 contains 13 residues. The V and J ends lost 4 bases and 5 bases respectively, with 11 bases between them. Germline V gene data show CDR1 as SNHLY and CDR2 as FYNNEI. The CDR3 loop reads CASSAESRETQYF. The CDR3 DNA reads TGTGCCAGCAGTGCGGAGAGTCGGGAGACCCAGTACTTC. Supplemented by reference TRBV2 and TRBJ2-5, the full variable domain reads EPEVTQTPSHQVTQMGQEVILRCVPISNHLYFYWYRQILGQKVEFLVSFYNNEISEKSEIFDDQFSVERPDGSNFTLKIRSTKLEDSAMYFCASSAESRETQYFGPGTRLLVL.

This clone was seen more than once but under ten times. The CDR3 reads CASSLLRMNTEAFF. In DNA, the CDR3 is TGTGCCAGCAGCTTACTACGGATGAACACTGAAGCTTTCTTT. The rearrangement uses TRBV7-9 and TRBJ1-1; no clear D. The CDR3 runs to 14 residues. Germline CDR1 and CDR2: SEHNR and FQNEAQ (reference sequence). V shed 2 bases and J shed 0 bases, with 7 bases lying between them.

This chain connects TRBV5-4 to TRBJ1-4; 9 bases match TRBD1. The V gene's germline CDR1 is SGHNT and CDR2 YYREEE (reference sequence). This CDR3 has 16 residues. V was clipped by 0 bases and J by 5 bases; unmatched bases: 5. The CDR3 nucleotides read TGTGCCAGCAGCTTGGATCCGGGGACAGGGAATGAAAAACTGTTTTTT. This codes for CASSLDPGTGNEKLFF.

This rearrangement joins TRBV9 to TRBJ2-3; D perhaps matches TRBD2 (7 bases). The length of the CDR3 is 16 residues. CDR1 and CDR2 from the germline V gene are SGDLS and YYNGEE. V gave up 0 bases and J gave up 4 bases, with 15 bases separating them. The CDR3, as DNA: TGTGCCAGCAGCGTAGGAGGCGGGGGCGGTCCAGATACGCAGTATTTT. Its translation: CASSVGGGGGPDTQYF.

The V and J genes are TRBV5-1 and TRBJ1-2, with a tentative D call TRBD1 (5 bases). V was clipped by 4 bases and J by 8 bases, with 18 bases between them. The CDR3 spans 14 residues. Germline V lookup: CDR1 SGHRS, CDR2 YFSETQ. CDR3 region: CASSPFPDMVGYTF. The CDR3 DNA reads TGCGCCAGCAGCCCGTTTCCGGACATGGTGGGCTACACCTTC.

With regard to this clone: Other nucleotide sequences in the sample specify the same CDR3. This chain uses TRBV28 with TRBJ2-7; D is unresolved. The CDR3 sequence is 11 residues long. V was trimmed by 4 bases and J by 4 bases, leaving 5 bases between them. Germline CDR1 is MDHEN and CDR2 is SYDVKM. The CDR3 nucleotides are TGTGCCAGCAGTTCAACATACGAGCAGTACTTC. Encoded protein: CASSSTYEQYF.

The chain uses TRBV7-2 and TRBJ2-2; unclear D gene. The V gene lost 5 bases and the J gene lost 3 bases, with 13 bases spanning the gap. Looked up from germline, CDR1 is SGHTA and CDR2 is FQGNSA. The CDR3 is 15 residues long. CDR3 amino acids: CASSHLSGYTGELFF. CDR3 nucleotides: TGTGCCAGCAGCCACCTTTCGGGTTACACCGGGGAGCTGTTTTTT.

This chain connects TRBV6-6 to TRBJ2-7; 7 positions agree with TRBD1. The junction had 8 bases not matched to a gene; V was cut back by 4 bases and J by 2 bases. Germline CDR1 and CDR2: MNHNY and SVGAGI (reference sequence). The CDR3 runs 15 residues. The CDR3 bases are TGTGCCAGCAGTTCTAGGTCGGGACAGCCCTACGAGCAGTACTTC. Translated: CASSSRSGQPYEQYF.

This clone was picked up one time. In nucleotides, the CDR3 is TGTGCCAGCACCTCGCCGGAAGGGTACACAGATACGCAGTATTTT. Encoded protein: CASTSPEGYTDTQYF. J is TRBJ2-3 and V is TRBV7-2; the D is unclear. The germline gives CDR1 SGHTA, CDR2 FQGNSA. The CDR3 is 15 residues long. Trimming took 7 bases from V and 2 from J, leaving 16 bases between them.

The V call is TRBV15, the J call TRBJ1-2, with a tentative D call TRBD1 (5 bases). Germline loops: CDR1 LNHNV, CDR2 YYDKDF (reference sequence). This CDR3 region has 14 residues. Between the trimmed V and J ends, which lost 1 base and 4 bases, there was a span of 10 bases. The CDR3 region is CATSRVKGSYGYTF. The DNA of the CDR3 is TGTGCCACCAGCAGAGTCAAGGGGAGCTATGGCTACACCTTC.

J is TRBJ2-2 and V is TRBV7-3; 8 nucleotides match TRBD2. This CDR3 comprises 18 residues. The germline V gene has CDR1 SGHTA and CDR2 FQGTGA. V lost 2 bases to trimming and J lost 3 bases; unmatched junction nucleotides: 11. The CDR3: CASSLGSASGFYTGELFF. In DNA, the CDR3 is TGTGCCAGCAGCTTAGGGTCGGCTAGCGGGTTCTACACCGGGGAGCTGTTTTTT.

To note about this clone: This same CDR3 is encoded by further DNA sequences in the sample. V is TRBV6-5 and J is TRBJ2-5; D gene ambiguous. CDR3 length: 11 amino acids. The V gene's germline CDR1 is MNHEY and CDR2 SVGAGI. Trimming cost V 3 bases and J 7 bases, with 6 bases left between them. The CDR3 protein is CASSYRGTQYF. CDR3 DNA sequence: TGTGCCAGCAGTTATAGAGGGACCCAGTACTTC.

The chain joins TRBV11-1 to TRBJ2-3, with D tentatively TRBD2 (6 bases). Deletions cut 2 bases from V and 3 bases from J, with 15 bases between. The CDR3 spans 16 residues. The germline V gene encodes CDR1 SGHAT and CDR2 FQDESV (reference sequence). The CDR3 loop reads CASSLWAGGDTDTQYF. For the CDR3, the DNA is TGTGCCAGCAGCTTATGGGCAGGCGGGGATACAGATACGCAGTATTTT. Combining the CDR3 with reference TRBV11-1 and TRBJ2-3 gives the whole variable domain EAEVAQSPRYKITEKSQAVAFWCDPISGHATLYWYRQILGQGPELLVQFQDESVVDDSQLPKDRFSAERLKGVDSTLKIQPAELGDSAMYLCASSLWAGGDTDTQYFGPGTRLTVL.

A single count supports this clone. The chain recombines TRBV2 with TRBJ2-7; 9 positions agree with TRBD2. V trimming: 8 bases; J trimming: 3 bases; junction bases outside the gene matches: 8. The CDR3 has 14 residues. Germline V gene lookup returns CDR1 SNHLY and CDR2 FYNNEI. The CDR3 bases are TGTGCCAGCCAACCGGGACTAGCCTTCTACGAGCAGTACTTC. Protein product: CASQPGLAFYEQYF.

The chain is built from TRBV5-4 and TRBJ2-5; 12 bases align to TRBD2. Germline CDR1 reads SGHNT; CDR2 reads YYREEE (reference sequence). This CDR3 region has 16 residues. The junction had 9 bases not matched to a gene; V was cut back by 4 bases and J by 5 bases. CDR3 residues: CASSPTSGSSDETQYF. The CDR3 nucleotides read TGTGCCAGCAGCCCGACTAGCGGGAGCAGTGATGAGACCCAGTACTTC. The variable domain in full, with the rest retrieved from reference TRBV5-4 and TRBJ2-5, is ETGVTQSPTHLIKTRGQQVTLRCSSQSGHNTVSWYQQALGQGPQFIFQYYREEENGRGNFPPRFSGLQFPNYSSELNVNALELDDSALYLCASSPTSGSSDETQYFGPGTRLLVL.

The gene calls are TRBV6-5 and TRBJ1-1, with 7 bases aligning to TRBD1. Germline V lookup: CDR1 MNHEY, CDR2 SVGAGI. V gave up 5 bases and J gave up 5 bases; unmatched junction bases: 8. The CDR3 is 14 residues long. DNA of the CDR3: TGTGCCAGCAGTACGGGGACAGACCGAACTGAAGCTTTCTTT. Its translation is CASSTGTDRTEAFF.

V is TRBV10-3 and J is TRBJ2-5; tentatively, D is TRBD2 (6 bases). The DNA end lines up better with TRBJ2-7; the J call may be wrong. This CDR3 has 14 residues. Germline V gene data show CDR1 as ENHRY and CDR2 as SYGVKD. The CDR3 sequence is CAISDAGTGYEQYF. CDR3 DNA: TGTGCCATCAGTGACGCAGGGACTGGCTACGAGCAGTACTTC.

This rearrangement joins TRBV7-2 to TRBJ1-5; D is unresolved. Trimming shortened V by 1 base and J by 7 bases, and 8 bases separated the two germline ends. CDR1 and CDR2 (germline): SGHTA, FQGNSA. There are 13 residues in the CDR3. The CDR3 region has the DNA TGTGCCAGCAGCTTAGATTATAAACAGCCCCAGCATTTT. It specifies CASSLDYKQPQHF.

V is TRBV9 and J is TRBJ2-2; 7 nucleotides align to TRBD1. Germline V gives CDR1 SGDLS, CDR2 YYNGEE. This CDR3 is 16 amino acids long. Losses at the gene ends were 5 bases for V and 0 bases for J; bases not matched to a gene: 7. The CDR3 DNA reads as TGTGCCAGCAGTGCAAGGGACAGATCGAACACCGGGGAGCTGTTTTTT. Its translation: CASSARDRSNTGELFF.

The chain has TRBV5-4 and TRBJ2-7, with a tentative D call TRBD2 (6 bases). The CDR3 covers 15 residues. V was pared by 2 bases and J by 0 bases, with 12 bases between. From germline, CDR1 is SGHNT and CDR2 YYREEE (reference sequence). The CDR3 coding sequence is TGTGCCAGCAGCTTCGGGGGTAGCGGCTCCTACGAGCAGTACTTC. Protein sequence: CASSFGGSGSYEQYF.

Only one count was recorded for this clone. The gene calls are TRBV27 and TRBJ1-2, with 11 bases aligning to TRBD1. Germline CDR1 is MNHEY and CDR2 is SMNVEV (reference sequence). The CDR3 contains 15 residues. V was pared by 6 bases and J by 6 bases, with 9 bases of the junction left unmatched. The DNA for the CDR3 is TGTGCCAGCAGGTCCTTCGGACAGGGGGCGGATGGCTACACCTTC. Translation: CASRSFGQGADGYTF.

This sequence joins TRBV25-1 and TRBJ2-5; D is undetermined. The CDR3 extends over 15 amino acids. From germline, CDR1 is MGHDK and CDR2 SYGVNS. V dropped 0 bases and J dropped 0 bases, with 8 bases sitting between them. The DNA of the CDR3 is TGTGCCAGCAGTGAATATTTAGGGTACCAAGAGACCCAGTACTTC. The encoded protein is CASSEYLGYQETQYF.

The rearrangement links TRBV6-4 to TRBJ2-1, with TRBD2 matching over 8 bases. The CDR3 runs 14 residues. J lost 6 bases, V lost 6 bases, and 7 bases had no gene match. The germline V gene encodes CDR1 MRHNA and CDR2 SNTAGT. The CDR3 DNA sequence: TGTGCCAGCAGGCAAGCGGGAGACCTCAATGAGCAGTTCTTC. As protein: CASRQAGDLNEQFF.